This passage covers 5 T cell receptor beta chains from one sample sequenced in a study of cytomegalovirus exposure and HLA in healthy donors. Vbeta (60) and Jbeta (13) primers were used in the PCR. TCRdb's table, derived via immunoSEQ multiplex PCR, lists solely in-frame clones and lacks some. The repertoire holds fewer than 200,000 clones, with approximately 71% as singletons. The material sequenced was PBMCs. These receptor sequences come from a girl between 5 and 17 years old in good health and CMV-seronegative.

CDR3 loop: CASSYQPGGALVFYTF. The CDR3 nucleotides read TGTGCCAGCAGCTACCAACCGGGAGGCGCCCTTGTGTTCTACACCTTC. The chain joins TRBV7-8 to TRBJ1-2; D unclear. The CDR3 has 16 residues. The V gene's germline CDR1 is SGHVS and CDR2 FQNEAQ. V lost 4 bases and J 10 bases, leaving 25 bases between the germline ends.

The CDR3 coding sequence is TGTGCCACTCAGGGAATAGGGATATCCTACGAGCAGTACTTC. Its protein product is CATQGIGISYEQYF. The chain carries TRBV10-3 and TRBJ2-7, with D possibly being TRBD1 (5 bases). Trimming shortened V by 10 bases and J by 1 base, and 17 bases separated the two germline ends. The CDR3 has 14 amino acids. Germline V gives CDR1 ENHRY, CDR2 SYGVKD.

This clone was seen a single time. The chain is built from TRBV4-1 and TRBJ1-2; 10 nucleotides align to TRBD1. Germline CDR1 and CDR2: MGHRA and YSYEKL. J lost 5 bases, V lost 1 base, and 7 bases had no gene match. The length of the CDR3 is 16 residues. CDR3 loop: CASSQVRDRGAYGYTF. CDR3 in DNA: TGCGCCAGCAGCCAAGTAAGGGACAGGGGTGCTTATGGCTACACCTTC.

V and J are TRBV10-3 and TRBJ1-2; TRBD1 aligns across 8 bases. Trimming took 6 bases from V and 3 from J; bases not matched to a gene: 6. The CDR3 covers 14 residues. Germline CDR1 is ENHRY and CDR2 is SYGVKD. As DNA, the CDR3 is TGTGCCATCAGGGACAGGGTAGGGGACTATGGCTACACCTTC. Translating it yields CAIRDRVGDYGYTF.

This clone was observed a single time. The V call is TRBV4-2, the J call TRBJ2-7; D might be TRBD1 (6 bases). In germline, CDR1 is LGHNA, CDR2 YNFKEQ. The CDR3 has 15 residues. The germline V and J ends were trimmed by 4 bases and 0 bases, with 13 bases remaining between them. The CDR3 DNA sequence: TGTGCCAGCAGCCCCCGTAGGGGGTCCTCCTACGAGCAGTACTTC. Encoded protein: CASSPRRGSSYEQYF.